This T cell receptor beta chain came from a study of early T cells in non-severe SARS-CoV-2 infection. On the study more broadly: Chains from this unsorted whole-blood bulk RNA could not be paired. Study-level findings and limits: Sequences matched to VDJdb favored anti-spike CD8 responses, while private and CD4 specificities were missed.

Individual cDNA molecules were tagged with unique molecular identifiers, the study reported. One entry per CDR3 protein results from TCRdb running MiXCR on the 5' RACE reads. The repertoire holds about 61,000 distinct CDR3 sequences, with 10% to 12% as singletons. The CDR3 sequence is 15 residues long. V was pared by 2 bases and J by 7 bases, with 6 bases of the junction left unmatched. This clonotype was recorded many times. Its antigen is undetermined. This chain uses TRBV12-3 or TRBV12-4 with TRBJ2-1, with 9 nucleotides matching TRBD2. The sequence derives from an adult who was a healthcare worker with PCR-confirmed SARS-CoV-2 infection or an uninfected control (not recorded which). The specimen sequenced was whole blood. The CDR3 is CASSLLAGRTNEQFF. The DNA for the CDR3 is TGTGCCAGCAGTTTACTAGCGGGGAGAACTAATGAGCAGTTCTTC.